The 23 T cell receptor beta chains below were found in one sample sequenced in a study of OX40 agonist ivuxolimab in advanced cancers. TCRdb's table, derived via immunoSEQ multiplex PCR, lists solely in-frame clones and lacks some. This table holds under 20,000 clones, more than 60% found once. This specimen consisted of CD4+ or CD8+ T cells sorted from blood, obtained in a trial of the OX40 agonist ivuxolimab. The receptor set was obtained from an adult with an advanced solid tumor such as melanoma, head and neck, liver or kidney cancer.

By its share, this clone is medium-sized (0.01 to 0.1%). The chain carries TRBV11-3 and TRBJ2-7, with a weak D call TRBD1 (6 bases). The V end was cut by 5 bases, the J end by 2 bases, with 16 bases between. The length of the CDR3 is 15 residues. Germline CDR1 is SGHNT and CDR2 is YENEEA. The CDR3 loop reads CASSLGHQGPYEQYF. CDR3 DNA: TGTGCCAGCAGCCTGGGACACCAGGGGCCCTACGAGCAGTACTTC.

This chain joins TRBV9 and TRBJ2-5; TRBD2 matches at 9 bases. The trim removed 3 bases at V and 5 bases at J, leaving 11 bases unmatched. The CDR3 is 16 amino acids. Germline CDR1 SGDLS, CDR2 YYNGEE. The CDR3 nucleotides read TGTGCCAGCAGCGATGGAACTAGCGGGTTCTGGGAGACCCAGTACTTC. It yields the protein CASSDGTSGFWETQYF. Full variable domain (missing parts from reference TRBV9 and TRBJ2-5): DSGVTQTPKHLITATGQRVTLRCSPRSGDLSVYWYQQSLDQGLQFLIQYYNGEERAKGNILERFSAQQFPDLHSELNLSSLELGDSALYFCASSDGTSGFWETQYFGPGTRLLVL.

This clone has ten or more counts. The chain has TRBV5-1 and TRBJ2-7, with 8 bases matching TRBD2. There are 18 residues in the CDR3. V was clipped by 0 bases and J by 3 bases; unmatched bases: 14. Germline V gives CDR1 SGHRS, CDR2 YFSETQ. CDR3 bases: TGCGCCAGCAGCTTGGTGGGGGGCCGGGCGGGAGGTGGCTACGAGCAGTACTTC. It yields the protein CASSLVGGRAGGGYEQYF.

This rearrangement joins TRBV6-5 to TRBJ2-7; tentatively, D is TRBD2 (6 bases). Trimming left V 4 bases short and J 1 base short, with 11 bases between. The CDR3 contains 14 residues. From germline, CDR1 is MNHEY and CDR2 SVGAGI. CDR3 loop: CASSWRENSYEQYF. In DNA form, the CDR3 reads TGTGCCAGCAGTTGGAGGGAAAATTCCTACGAGCAGTACTTC.

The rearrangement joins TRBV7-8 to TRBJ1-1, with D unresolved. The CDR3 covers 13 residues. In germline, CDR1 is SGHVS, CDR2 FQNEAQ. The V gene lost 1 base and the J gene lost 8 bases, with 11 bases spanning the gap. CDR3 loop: CASSLVQQLEAFF. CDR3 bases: TGTGCCAGCAGCTTAGTTCAACAATTAGAAGCTTTCTTT.

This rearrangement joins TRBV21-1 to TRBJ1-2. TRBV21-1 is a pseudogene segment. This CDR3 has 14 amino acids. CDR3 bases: TGTGCCAGCCCTACCCCGGGCCAAGGGATTGGCTACACCTTC. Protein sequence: CASPTPGQGIGYTF.

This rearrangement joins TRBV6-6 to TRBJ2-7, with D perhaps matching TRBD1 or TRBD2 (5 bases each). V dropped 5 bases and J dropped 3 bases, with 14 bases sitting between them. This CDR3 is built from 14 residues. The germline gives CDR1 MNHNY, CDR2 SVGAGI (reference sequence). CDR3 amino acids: CASSPRDGNYEQYF. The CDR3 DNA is TGTGCCAGCAGTCCACGGGACGGGAACTACGAGCAGTACTTC.

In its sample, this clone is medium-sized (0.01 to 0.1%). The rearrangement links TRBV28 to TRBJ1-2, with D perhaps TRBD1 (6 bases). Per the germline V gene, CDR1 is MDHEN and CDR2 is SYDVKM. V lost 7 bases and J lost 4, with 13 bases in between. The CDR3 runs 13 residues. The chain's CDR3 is CASTPGGLYGYTF. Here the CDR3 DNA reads TGTGCCAGCACCCCTGGGGGGCTCTATGGCTACACCTTC.

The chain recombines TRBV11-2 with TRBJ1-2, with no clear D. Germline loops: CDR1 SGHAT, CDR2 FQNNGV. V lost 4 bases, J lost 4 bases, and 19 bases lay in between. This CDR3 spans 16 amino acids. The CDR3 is CASSSPQLDPSYGYTF. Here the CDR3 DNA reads TGTGCCAGCAGCTCTCCTCAACTGGACCCCTCCTATGGCTACACCTTC. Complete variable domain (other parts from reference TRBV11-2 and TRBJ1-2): EAGVAQSPRYKIIEKRQSVAFWCNPISGHATLYWYQQILGQGPKLLIQFQNNGVVDDSQLPKDRFSAERLKGVDSTLKIQPAKLEDSAVYLCASSSPQLDPSYGYTFGSGTRLTVV.

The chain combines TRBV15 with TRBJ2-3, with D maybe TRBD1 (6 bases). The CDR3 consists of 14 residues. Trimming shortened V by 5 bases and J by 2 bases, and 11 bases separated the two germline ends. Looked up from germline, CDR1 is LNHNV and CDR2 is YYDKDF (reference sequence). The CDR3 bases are TGTGCCACCAGCCACAGGGTTCCCACAGATACGCAGTATTTT. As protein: CATSHRVPTDTQYF.

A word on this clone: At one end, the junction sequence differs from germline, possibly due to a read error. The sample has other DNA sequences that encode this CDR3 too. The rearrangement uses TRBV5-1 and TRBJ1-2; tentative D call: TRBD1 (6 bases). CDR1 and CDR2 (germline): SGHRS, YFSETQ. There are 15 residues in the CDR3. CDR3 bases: TGCGCCAGCAGTTTGGGACGGGGGCAGAACTATGGCTACACCTTC. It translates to CASSLGRGQNYGYTF.

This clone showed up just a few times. CDR3 loop: CASSQEAASGRVGELFF. The CDR3 DNA is TGTGCCAGCAGCCAAGAAGCCGCTAGCGGGAGGGTCGGGGAGCTGTTTTTT. V gene TRBV14 combines with J gene TRBJ2-2; 12 bases fit TRBD2. V was clipped by 0 bases and J by 7 bases; unmatched bases: 6. Germline-derived CDR1 and CDR2 are SGHDN and FVKESK. CDR3 length: 17 amino acids.

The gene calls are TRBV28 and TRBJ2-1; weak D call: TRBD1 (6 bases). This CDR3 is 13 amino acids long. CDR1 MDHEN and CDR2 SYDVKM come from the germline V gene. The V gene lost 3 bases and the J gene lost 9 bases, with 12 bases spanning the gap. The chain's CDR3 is CASSFVGRGEQFF. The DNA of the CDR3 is TGTGCCAGCAGTTTTGTAGGCAGGGGTGAGCAGTTCTTC.

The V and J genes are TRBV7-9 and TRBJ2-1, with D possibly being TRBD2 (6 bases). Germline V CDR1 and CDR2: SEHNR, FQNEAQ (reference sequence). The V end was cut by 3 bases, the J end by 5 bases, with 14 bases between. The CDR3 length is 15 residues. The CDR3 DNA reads TGTGCCAGCAGCTTGTCCGGGGAGGCTAACAATGAGCAGTTCTTC. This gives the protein CASSLSGEANNEQFF.

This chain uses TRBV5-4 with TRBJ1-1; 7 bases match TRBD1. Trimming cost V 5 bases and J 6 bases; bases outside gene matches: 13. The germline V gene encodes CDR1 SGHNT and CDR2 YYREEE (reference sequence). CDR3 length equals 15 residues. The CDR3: CASRDRQGIEPEAFF. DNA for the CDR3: TGTGCCAGCAGGGACCGACAGGGTATTGAACCTGAAGCTTTCTTT.

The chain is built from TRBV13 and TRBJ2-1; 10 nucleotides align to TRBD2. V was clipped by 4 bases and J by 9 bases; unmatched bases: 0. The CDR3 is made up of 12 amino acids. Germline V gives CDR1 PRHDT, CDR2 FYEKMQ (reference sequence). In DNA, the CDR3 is TGTGCCAGCAGCTGGACTAGCGGTGAGCAGTTCTTC. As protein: CASSWTSGEQFF. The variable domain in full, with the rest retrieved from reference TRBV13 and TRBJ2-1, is AAGVIQSPRHLIKEKRETATLKCYPIPRHDTVYWYQQGPGQDPQFLISFYEKMQSDKGSIPDRFSAQQFSDYHSELNMSSLELGDSALYFCASSWTSGEQFFGPGTRLTVL.

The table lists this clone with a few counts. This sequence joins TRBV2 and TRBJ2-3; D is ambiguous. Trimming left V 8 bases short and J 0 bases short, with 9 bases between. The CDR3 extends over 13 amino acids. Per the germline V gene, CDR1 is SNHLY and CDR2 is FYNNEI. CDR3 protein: CASSLGSTDTQYF. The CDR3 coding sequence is TGTGCCAGCTCCCTCGGGAGCACAGATACGCAGTATTTT. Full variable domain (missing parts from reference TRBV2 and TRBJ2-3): EPEVTQTPSHQVTQMGQEVILRCVPISNHLYFYWYRQILGQKVEFLVSFYNNEISEKSEIFDDQFSVERPDGSNFTLKIRSTKLEDSAMYFCASSLGSTDTQYFGPGTRLTVL.

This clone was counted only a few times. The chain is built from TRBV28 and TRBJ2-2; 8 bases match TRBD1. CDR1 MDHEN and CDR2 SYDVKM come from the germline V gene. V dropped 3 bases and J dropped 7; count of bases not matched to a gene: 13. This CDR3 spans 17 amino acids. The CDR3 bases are TGTGCCAGCAGTTTCTCCCCGGGGCAGGGGGCGCGCGGGGAGCTGTTTTTT. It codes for CASSFSPGQGARGELFF.

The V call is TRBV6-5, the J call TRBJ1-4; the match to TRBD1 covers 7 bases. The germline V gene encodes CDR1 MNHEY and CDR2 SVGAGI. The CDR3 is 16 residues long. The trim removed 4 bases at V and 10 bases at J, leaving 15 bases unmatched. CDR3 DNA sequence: TGTGCCAGCAGTTCCGAGCGAAGGGGGCGCGATGGAAAACTGTTTTTT. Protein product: CASSSERRGRDGKLFF.

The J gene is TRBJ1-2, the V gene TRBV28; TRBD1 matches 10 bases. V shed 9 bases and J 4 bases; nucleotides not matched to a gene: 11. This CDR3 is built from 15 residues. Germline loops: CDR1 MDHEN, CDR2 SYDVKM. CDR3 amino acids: CASRTRTGGSYGYTF. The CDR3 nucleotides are TGTGCCAGTAGGACTAGGACAGGGGGGAGCTATGGCTACACCTTC.

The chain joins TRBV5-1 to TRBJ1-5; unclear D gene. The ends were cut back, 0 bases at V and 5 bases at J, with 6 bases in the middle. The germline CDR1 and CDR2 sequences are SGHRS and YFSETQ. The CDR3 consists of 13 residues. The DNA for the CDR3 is TGCGCCAGCAGCTTGGGAGGGCATCAGCCCCAGCATTTT. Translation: CASSLGGHQPQHF.

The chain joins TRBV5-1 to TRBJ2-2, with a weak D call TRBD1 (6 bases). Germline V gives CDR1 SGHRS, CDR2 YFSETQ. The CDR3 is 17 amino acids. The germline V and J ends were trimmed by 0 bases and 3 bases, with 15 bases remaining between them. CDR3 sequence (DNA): TGCGCCAGCAGCTTGGATGGGGCAGGGGCGGACACCGGGGAGCTGTTTTTT. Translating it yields CASSLDGAGADTGELFF.

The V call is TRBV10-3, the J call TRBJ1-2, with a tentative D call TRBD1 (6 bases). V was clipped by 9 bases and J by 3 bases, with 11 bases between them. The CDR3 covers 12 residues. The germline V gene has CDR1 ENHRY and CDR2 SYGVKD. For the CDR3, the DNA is TGTGCCATAAGGACAGACGACTATGGCTACACCTTC. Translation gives CAIRTDDYGYTF.